Sequencing of this TCR beta chain was carried out in a study of glioma-infiltrating T cells after dendritic cell vaccination. Background on the study: Dendritic cell vaccination trial patients had either newly diagnosed or recurrent glioblastoma.

Measured with immunoSEQ multiplex PCR; TCRdb has only the in-frame clones, and not every one. Of 85,000 to 95,000 clones in the sample, over 75% were seen once. Per the germline V gene, CDR1 is MNHEY and CDR2 is SVGAGI. V gave up 0 bases and J gave up 2 bases, with 13 bases separating them. The CDR3 sequence is 16 residues long. PBMC sampling occurred before vaccination, two weeks after the third dose, and at progression. Study-wide results and limits: Complete blood and tumor specimen sets were limited to few patients.

A word on this clone: The target antigen is unknown.

This chain links TRBV6-5 with TRBJ1-2, with D perhaps TRBD1 (5 bases). The source was blood, collected before dendritic cell vaccination. The sequence was collected from a human donor with glioblastoma. In DNA, the CDR3 is TGTGCCAGCAGTTACTCGTCGGCAGGGAGGAACTATGGCTACACCTTC. Translation: CASSYSSAGRNYGYTF.